The 23 T cell receptor beta chains below come from one sample, sequenced in a study of ipilimumab plus nivolumab after autologous stem cell transplantation. The repertoire was sequenced with immunoSEQ multiplex PCR; TCRdb's copy has only in-frame clones and lacks some. The top ten clones hold over 5.5% of a sample with 15,000 to 20,000 clones, over 75% of them seen once. The specimen was PBMCs, collected in a trial of ipilimumab plus nivolumab as post-transplant consolidation. All receptors come from a male donor with diffuse large B-cell lymphoma.

CDR3 in DNA: TGTGCCAGCAGCTTAGCGGGACCTGGTGGGGATGAAAAACTGTTTTTT. It yields the protein CASSLAGPGGDEKLFF. J is TRBJ1-4 and V is TRBV7-6, with TRBD1 as a possible D gene (5 bases). This CDR3 is 16 amino acids long. Per germline, CDR1 SGHVS and CDR2 FNYEAQ. V was clipped by 0 bases and J by 6 bases, with 14 bases between them.

The CDR3 DNA reads TGTGCCAGCAGCGCTGCAGGGGGCGCGTCCGAGCAGTACTTC. Encoded protein: CASSAAGGASEQYF. The J gene is TRBJ2-7, the V gene TRBV11-2, with 8 nucleotides matching TRBD1. The CDR3 is made up of 14 amino acids. J was trimmed by 6 bases and V by 5 bases; bases with no gene match: 9. Germline V lookup: CDR1 SGHAT, CDR2 FQNNGV. Full variable domain (remainder filled in from reference TRBV11-2 and TRBJ2-7): EAGVAQSPRYKIIEKRQSVAFWCNPISGHATLYWYQQILGQGPKLLIQFQNNGVVDDSQLPKDRFSAERLKGVDSTLKIQPAKLEDSAVYLCASSAAGGASEQYFGPGTRLTVT.

This clone is medium-sized (0.01 to 0.1%) by share. This chain links TRBV6-1 with TRBJ2-7; D gene ambiguous. This CDR3 has 11 amino acids. CDR1 and CDR2 from the germline V gene are MNHNS and SASEGT. Trimming removed 7 bases from V and 6 bases from J, with 10 bases in between. CDR3 coding DNA: TGTGCCAGCAATAGTTGGCCCGAGCAGTACTTC. Protein sequence: CASNSWPEQYF.

By share, this clone counts as medium-sized. J is TRBJ1-6 and V is TRBV10-2; D is possibly TRBD1 (5 bases). V lost 10 bases and J 14 bases, leaving 24 bases between the germline ends. The CDR3 covers 14 residues. The germline V gene encodes CDR1 WSHSY and CDR2 SAAADI. CDR3 sequence reads: CATETGTETSALHF. CDR3 bases: TGCGCCACCGAGACCGGGACGGAGACCTCAGCCCTCCACTTT.

Written as DNA, the CDR3 is TGTGCCAGCAATAGTTGGCCCGAGCAGTACTTC. It is translated as CASNSWPEQYF. The chain couples TRBV6-5 to TRBJ2-7; no reliable D call. Germline V gene data show CDR1 as MNHEY and CDR2 as SVGAGI. The ends were cut back, 7 bases at V and 6 bases at J, with 10 bases in the middle. This CDR3 comprises 11 residues.

This clone appeared a single time. This rearrangement joins TRBV13 to TRBJ1-4; possible D gene TRBD1, 5 bases. The CDR3 contains 14 residues. Germline CDR1 and CDR2: PRHDT and FYEKMQ (reference sequence). Trimming took off 7 bases at V and 7 bases at J, with 16 bases between the two ends. CDR3 DNA: TGTGCCAGCACCAGGGCCCCGCAGGTTGAAAAACTGTTTTTT. Its translation: CASTRAPQVEKLFF.

The chain joins TRBV19 to TRBJ1-6; 7 nucleotides agree with TRBD1. The CDR3 loop spans 14 amino acids. Losses at the gene ends were 5 bases for V and 6 bases for J; bases not matched to a gene: 4. CDR1 and CDR2 from the germline V gene are LNHDA and SQIVND (reference sequence). CDR3 sequence: CASSPGTANSPLHF. Written as DNA, the CDR3 is TGTGCCAGTAGTCCCGGGACAGCTAATTCACCCCTCCACTTT. The full variable domain, completed using reference TRBV19 and TRBJ1-6, is DGGITQSPKYLFRKEGQNVTLSCEQNLNHDAMYWYRQDPGQGLRLIYYSQIVNDFQKGDIAEGYSVSREKKESFPLTVTSAQKNPTAFYLCASSPGTANSPLHFGNGTRLTVT.

The chain links TRBV19 to TRBJ1-4, with D uncertain. Trimming cost V 4 bases and J 4 bases, with 7 bases left between them. This CDR3 has 13 amino acids. The germline V gene has CDR1 LNHDA and CDR2 SQIVND (reference sequence). CDR3 in DNA: TGTGCCAGTAGTACATCTCTTAATGAAAAACTGTTTTTT. Its protein product is CASSTSLNEKLFF. Filled out from reference TRBV19 and TRBJ1-4, the complete variable domain reads DGGITQSPKYLFRKEGQNVTLSCEQNLNHDAMYWYRQDPGQGLRLIYYSQIVNDFQKGDIAEGYSVSREKKESFPLTVTSAQKNPTAFYLCASSTSLNEKLFFGSGTQLSVL.

This clone was counted only a few times. V usage is TRBV6-1 and J usage is TRBJ1-5; the D is unclear. V was pared by 3 bases and J by 7 bases, with 10 bases between. The length of the CDR3 is 13 residues. Germline V gives CDR1 MNHNS, CDR2 SASEGT. CDR3 sequence (DNA): TGTGCCAGCAGTGAGGACCAAAAGCAGCCCCAGCATTTT. Amino acid sequence: CASSEDQKQPQHF.

V is TRBV6-5 and J is TRBJ1-6; 7 nucleotides line up with TRBD1. The CDR3 extends over 14 amino acids. Germline V gene data show CDR1 as MNHEY and CDR2 as SVGAGI. Trimming took 3 bases from V and 9 from J; bases not matched to a gene: 5. CDR3 nucleotide sequence: TGTGCCAGCAGTTATGGGACAGTCTTTTCACCCCTCCACTTT. Protein sequence: CASSYGTVFSPLHF.

This rearrangement joins TRBV6-1 to TRBJ2-2; tentatively, D is TRBD2 (5 bases). The CDR3 covers 15 residues. The V gene lost 7 bases and the J gene lost 6 bases, with 18 bases spanning the gap. The germline gives CDR1 MNHNS, CDR2 SASEGT. CDR3 nucleotide sequence: TGTGCCAGCATCAGTCTAGCTAATTTGGCCGGGGAGCTGTTTTTT. Translated: CASISLANLAGELFF.

CDR3 nucleotides: TGTGCCAGCAGCCCAATCCCAGGGGGGGCCCAGCATTTT. It encodes CASSPIPGGAQHF. The V gene is TRBV11-2, the J gene TRBJ1-5, with 7 positions matching TRBD1. There are 13 residues in the CDR3. Germline V gene lookup returns CDR1 SGHAT and CDR2 FQNNGV. J gave up 11 bases and V 5 bases, and 9 bases lay outside the gene matches.

The chain links TRBV28 to TRBJ2-7; D not resolved. From germline, CDR1 is MDHEN and CDR2 SYDVKM. Trimming removed 4 bases at V and 2 bases at J, with 3 bases between. The CDR3 has 11 residues. The CDR3 DNA reads as TGTGCCAGCAGTTCCCCCTACGAGCAGTACTTC. The encoded protein is CASSSPYEQYF.

This rearrangement joins TRBV7-2 to TRBJ1-3; 8 nucleotides match TRBD1. The CDR3 has 16 residues. The J segment lost 0 bases and the V segment lost 1 base, leaving 2 bases of the junction unmatched. The germline gives CDR1 SGHTA, CDR2 FQGNSA. For the CDR3, the DNA is TGTGCCAGCAGCTTAGGGGACAGGATCTCTGGAAACACCATATATTTT. Protein: CASSLGDRISGNTIYF.

V gene TRBV18 combines with J gene TRBJ2-5; 7 nucleotides line up with TRBD1. V lost 4 bases to trimming and J lost 4 bases; unmatched junction nucleotides: 15. The V gene's germline CDR1 is KGHSH and CDR2 LQKENI. The CDR3 totals 17 residues. CDR3 loop: CASSLQPRQGLGETQYF. The CDR3 nucleotides read TGTGCCAGCTCACTTCAACCGAGACAGGGATTAGGAGAGACCCAGTACTTC.

This chain connects TRBV11-2 to TRBJ1-2, with a possible D match to TRBD1 (5 bases). From germline, CDR1 is SGHAT and CDR2 FQNNGV. The CDR3 is 15 amino acids. The ends were cut back, 1 base at V and 7 bases at J, with 16 bases in the middle. CDR3 residues: CASSLGWAGSGGYTF. As DNA, the CDR3 is TGTGCCAGCAGCTTAGGTTGGGCAGGGAGCGGTGGCTACACCTTC. Full variable domain (missing parts from reference TRBV11-2 and TRBJ1-2): EAGVAQSPRYKIIEKRQSVAFWCNPISGHATLYWYQQILGQGPKLLIQFQNNGVVDDSQLPKDRFSAERLKGVDSTLKIQPAKLEDSAVYLCASSLGWAGSGGYTFGSGTRLTVV.

This clone appeared a few times. The V call is TRBV19, the J call TRBJ1-5; D remains ambiguous. Germline V gene data show CDR1 as LNHDA and CDR2 as SQIVND (reference sequence). V was shortened by 0 bases and J by 1 base, with 10 bases between the two germline ends. This CDR3 has 16 residues. The CDR3 reads CASSIDPLVSNQPQHF. DNA of the CDR3: TGTGCCAGTAGTATAGATCCCCTCGTGAGCAATCAGCCCCAGCATTTT.

V usage is TRBV19 and J usage is TRBJ1-5; D gene ambiguous. The V end was cut by 1 base, the J end by 0 bases, with 7 bases between. In germline, CDR1 is LNHDA, CDR2 SQIVND (reference sequence). This CDR3 region has 15 residues. The CDR3 DNA follows: TGTGCCAGTAGTATAGGGACCACTAGCAATCAGCCCCAGCATTTT. Protein product: CASSIGTTSNQPQHF.

This clone was recorded only once. The rearrangement uses TRBV5-4 and TRBJ2-7; D might be TRBD2 (5 bases). CDR1 is SGHNT and CDR2 is YYREEE in the germline V gene (reference sequence). Trimming removed 4 bases from V and 0 bases from J, with 11 bases in between. This CDR3 region has 14 residues. The CDR3 DNA reads TGTGCCAGCAGCGGAGGAACAAGCTCCTACGAGCAGTACTTC. Encoded protein: CASSGGTSSYEQYF.

The chain is built from TRBV5-1 and TRBJ1-1; 8 bases are shared with TRBD1. The CDR3 length is 14 residues. V shed 3 bases, J shed 5 bases, and the junction held 6 bases outside the gene matches. Germline CDR1 reads SGHRS; CDR2 reads YFSETQ. The CDR3 DNA reads TGCGCCAGCAGCTCCGGACAGGGCGCGACTGAAGCTTTCTTT. Protein: CASSSGQGATEAFF.

V gene TRBV5-1 combines with J gene TRBJ2-7; tentative D call: TRBD1 (6 bases). The CDR3 is made up of 15 amino acids. Per the germline V gene, CDR1 is SGHRS and CDR2 is YFSETQ. V was pared by 3 bases and J by 3 bases, with 16 bases between. This CDR3 reads CASSSDSRGHYEQYF. The CDR3 DNA reads TGCGCCAGCAGCTCAGACTCCAGGGGCCACTACGAGCAGTACTTC.

This clone was recorded only once. This chain links TRBV19 with TRBJ1-5; D uncertain. Germline assignment: CDR1 LNHDA and CDR2 SQIVND (reference sequence). The CDR3 has 14 residues. Trimming shortened V by 3 bases and J by 0 bases, and 6 bases separated the two germline ends. CDR3 protein: CASSILASNQPQHF. In nucleotides, the CDR3 is TGTGCCAGTAGTATTTTGGCTAGCAATCAGCCCCAGCATTTT.

The rearrangement uses TRBV6-1 and TRBJ1-1; D may be TRBD1 (6 bases). Germline V lookup: CDR1 MNHNS, CDR2 SASEGT. V was shortened by 5 bases and J by 2 bases, with 15 bases between the two germline ends. This CDR3 has 15 amino acids. The DNA of the CDR3 is TGTGCCAGCAGTCTACGGACAGCGGGAAACACTGAAGCTTTCTTT. Amino acid sequence: CASSLRTAGNTEAFF.